This TCR beta chain comes out of a study of blood T cell repertoires in COVID-19. About the research overall: Spain, Italy and the United States supplied samples that represented acute and convalescent COVID-19. The analysed material was cDNA or gDNA that came from T cells, B-cell-depleted T cells, or PBMCs.

The germline V and J ends were trimmed by 6 bases and 4 bases, with 13 bases remaining between them. Germline CDR1 SGHRS, CDR2 YFSETQ. This CDR3 is 13 amino acids long. Data came from immunoSEQ multiplex PCR; TCRdb stores just in-frame clones and leaves some out. The profile shows fewer than 90,000 clones, around 85% of them singletons. Sequences were obtained from peripheral blood. The chain recombines TRBV5-1 with TRBJ2-5; D ambiguous. This receptor was taken from a man of 80 years or more in a cohort sampled during active COVID-19. The CDR3 protein is CASMVGPLETQYF. The CDR3 DNA sequence: TGCGCCAGCATGGTGGGCCCCTTAGAGACCCAGTACTTC.